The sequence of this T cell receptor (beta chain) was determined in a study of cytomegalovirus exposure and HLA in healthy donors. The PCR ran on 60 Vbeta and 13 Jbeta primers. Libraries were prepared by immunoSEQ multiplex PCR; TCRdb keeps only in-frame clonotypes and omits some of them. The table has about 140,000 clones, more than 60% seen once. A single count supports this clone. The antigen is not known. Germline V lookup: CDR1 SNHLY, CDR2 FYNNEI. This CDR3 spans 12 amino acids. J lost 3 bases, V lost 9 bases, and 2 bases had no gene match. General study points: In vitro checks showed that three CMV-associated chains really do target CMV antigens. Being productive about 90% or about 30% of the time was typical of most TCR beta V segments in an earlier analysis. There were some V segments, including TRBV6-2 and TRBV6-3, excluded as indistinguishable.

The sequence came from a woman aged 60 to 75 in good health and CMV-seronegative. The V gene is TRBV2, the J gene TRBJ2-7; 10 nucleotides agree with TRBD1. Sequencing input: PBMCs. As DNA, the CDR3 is TGTGCCAGGGGGGACAGGGGCTACGAGCAGTACTTC. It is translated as CARGDRGYEQYF.